Listed here are 8 T cell receptor beta chains from one sample, sequenced in a study of breast tumors, draining lymph nodes, adjacent tissues listed by TCRdb under 2016. Lymph node samples were obtained from the axillary draining lymph nodes of breast cancer patients. Receptor amplification or capture employed multiplex PCR. Instrument used: Illumina HiSeq 2000. Through fastp at Q25 and MiXCR, TCRdb rebuilt clones from the public reads, retaining in-frame beta chains. Identical CDR3 proteins give one entry, which carries the most common genes and DNA. The sample records 190,000 or so distinct CDR3 sequences, around a third of which are singletons. 4.3% of the sample belongs to the ten largest clones. The sample was axillary lymph node tissue. Receptors were obtained from a female donor with breast cancer. Some clones in this sample may be carry-over from other donors' samples.

The rearrangement joins TRBV4-1 to TRBJ2-1; D may be TRBD1 (6 bases). Germline V gives CDR1 MGHRA, CDR2 YSYEKL. V lost 5 bases and J lost 15, with 17 bases in between. The CDR3 is made up of 12 amino acids. The CDR3 coding sequence is TGCGCCAGCAGCGCGGACAGTCCGGGGCGGTTCTTC. Protein product: CASSADSPGRFF.

Points on this clonotype: This sequence may be a read error, since a much larger clone differs from it by one base. The V and J genes are TRBV5-6 and TRBJ2-7; TRBD2 matches 10 bases. The V segment lost 5 bases and the J segment 3 bases; nucleotides outside the gene matches: 5. Germline CDR1 reads SGHDT; CDR2 reads YYEEEE. This CDR3 has 14 amino acids. CDR3 bases: TGTGCCAGCAGTTCCTCTAGCGGGGGCTACGAGCAGTACTTC. Translating it yields CASSSSSGGYEQYF. Combining the CDR3 with reference TRBV5-6 and TRBJ2-7 gives the whole variable domain DAGVTQSPTHLIKTRGQQVTLRCSPKSGHDTVSWYQQALGQGPQFIFQYYEEEERQRGNFPDRFSGHQFPNYSSELNVNALLLGDSALYLCASSSSSGGYEQYFGPGTRLTVT.

This sequence joins TRBV5-1 and TRBJ2-7; no reliable D call. Trimming cost V 3 bases and J 2 bases, with 12 bases left between them. This CDR3 has 14 amino acids. Germline lookup yields CDR1 SGHRS and CDR2 YFSETQ. CDR3 sequence: CASSWTEATYEQYF. The CDR3 DNA reads as TGCGCCAGCAGCTGGACGGAAGCGACCTACGAGCAGTACTTC.

With regard to this clonotype: One end of the junction is discordant with germline, which a read error may explain. The CDR3 spells CASSLKDGNEQHF. In nucleotides, the CDR3 is TGTGCCAGCAGCTTAAAAGACGGCAATGAGCAGCACTTC. This chain uses TRBV11-1 with TRBJ2-1, with D uncertain. There are 13 residues in the CDR3. Germline CDR1 reads SGHAT; CDR2 reads FQDESV (reference sequence).

The chain links TRBV11-2 to TRBJ2-4; D is perhaps TRBD2 (5 bases). CDR3 length: 14 residues. Looked up from germline, CDR1 is SGHAT and CDR2 is FQNNGV. V shed 5 bases and J shed 3 bases, with 11 bases lying between them. The CDR3 bases are TGTGCCAGCAGCCGTCCGAGCGGCAAAAACATTCAGTACTTC. Translated: CASSRPSGKNIQYF.

This clonotype has ten or more counts. CDR3 sequence (DNA): TGTGCCTGGAGTGTAATGTGGGAGACCCAGTACTTC. Translated, it gives CAWSVMWETQYF. This chain connects TRBV30 to TRBJ2-5, with D unclear. The CDR3 is 12 amino acids. Germline V CDR1 and CDR2: GTSNPN, SVGIG (reference sequence). The germline V and J ends were trimmed by 0 bases and 5 bases, with 7 bases remaining between them.

On this clonotype: This CDR3 is missing its conserved last phenylalanine or tryptophan, likely due to a read error. CDR3 DNA: TGTGCCAGCTCACCACAGAGTGGTCCCCAAGAGACCCAGTACTCC. This encodes CASSPQSGPQETQYS. The chain links TRBV18 to TRBJ2-5; unclear D gene. The length of the CDR3 is 15 residues. Trimming pared 1 base from V and 1 base from J, leaving 10 bases between. The V gene's germline CDR1 is KGHSH and CDR2 LQKENI.

The chain is built from TRBV7-2 and TRBJ1-1, with D possibly being TRBD1 (5 bases). V lost 5 bases, J lost 6 bases, and 28 bases lay in between. The germline V gene encodes CDR1 SGHTA and CDR2 FQGNSA. This CDR3 is built from 18 residues. The CDR3 DNA reads as TGTGCCAGCAGCCCCCGACGCCGGACAACAGACCGAGCCCCTGAAGCTTTCTTT. Protein sequence: CASSPRRRTTDRAPEAFF.